This T cell receptor beta chain was found in a study of siplizumab effects on memory and regulatory T cells. Study-wide points: Naive T cells were seemingly more diverse than memory cells, and major contributions to the alloresponse seemed to be made by them. Controls had around 28% Treg-derived mappable alloreactive CD4+ clones on average, versus around 64% with siplizumab. Of the alloreactive clones, only a minor fraction mapped to unstimulated subsets.

Assays examined roughly 9.2 x 10^4 TCR templates per sample. Sequencing used immunoSEQ multiplex PCR; TCRdb keeps in-frame clones, though not all of them. The table includes under 140,000 clones, 92% detected once. Comments on this clone: Its target is unknown.

The CDR3 is 16 amino acids. With V trimmed by 3 bases and J by 8 bases, 11 bases remained unmatched. The germline gives CDR1 LGHNT, CDR2 FRNRAP. The TCR originated in a human donor in good health. The J gene is TRBJ2-1, the V gene TRBV12-5; 9 bases are a match to TRBD1. The sequencing sample was made of CD4+ T cells sorted from blood. The chain's CDR3 is CASGFSPGQGSYEQFF. CDR3 sequence (DNA): TGTGCTAGTGGTTTCTCTCCCGGACAGGGGAGCTATGAGCAGTTCTTC.